This T cell receptor (beta chain) was sequenced in a study of cytomegalovirus exposure and HLA in healthy donors. Study outcomes and limitations: On later analysis, the bulk of CMV-associated TCR beta chains appeared to be HLA-restricted. When analyzed later, the rates of TCR association showed variation by HLA locus, with DRB1 the most and HLA-C the fewest. In terms of immune exposure information, only CMV serostatus was available.

Germline V lookup: CDR1 MNHNY, CDR2 SVGAGI (reference sequence). J was trimmed by 10 bases and V by 2 bases; bases with no gene match: 6. The CDR3 has 14 residues. This clone was seen more than once but under ten times. Its antigen is currently unknown. Primers for the PCR totalled 60 Vbeta and 13 Jbeta. Using immunoSEQ multiplex PCR, the repertoire was profiled, and TCRdb retains in-frame clones only, with some absent. The sample lists 180,000 or so clones; roughly 80% were seen once. The chain uses TRBV6-6 and TRBJ2-1, with TRBD1 matching 9 bases. This receptor was obtained from a woman in her forties or fifties in good health and CMV-seropositive. The sequencing input was PBMCs. Written as DNA, the CDR3 is TGTGCCAGCAGTTACAAGACAGGGGGTTACGAGCAGTTCTTC. Its protein is CASSYKTGGYEQFF.